This is a list of T cell receptor beta chains from one sample in a study of blood T cell repertoires in COVID-19. Libraries were prepared by immunoSEQ multiplex PCR; TCRdb keeps only in-frame clonotypes and omits some of them. This sample yields roughly 48,000 clones, of which over 90% are seen a single time; 0.9% to 1.1% belongs to the top ten. Material for sequencing was peripheral blood. These TCRs come from a man aged 60-69 years with COVID-19, enrolled during active disease. CDR3s include the opening cysteine and the closing phenylalanine or tryptophan. The D gene is left open where the match is weak. Clone size is shown for a subset of rows, as once, few, many or a class of expanded clone.

j_call v_call d_call cdr3_length clone_size cdr3_nt cdr3_aa
TRBJ2-7 TRBV6-5 TRBD1 16 - TGTGCCAGCAGTTTTTACCGGGACAGGGGTTTCTACGAGCAGTACTTC CASSFYRDRGFYEQYF
TRBJ1-2 TRBV10-3 - 15 - TGTGCCATCGGGGCTGAAACAGGGCTGTCCTATGGCTACACCTTC CAIGAETGLSYGYTF
TRBJ2-1 TRBV4-3 - 15 - TGCGCCAGCAGCCAAGATCCGACAGACTACAATGAGCAGTTCTTC CASSQDPTDYNEQFF
TRBJ2-1 TRBV27 - 18 - TGTGCCAGCAGTTTCCGACCCCGACAAGGTTTAGTTCCCTCTGAGCAGTTCTTC CASSFRPRQGLVPSEQFF
TRBJ2-5 TRBV21-1 - 18 - TGTGCCAGCAGCAAATCTGGGGGACTAGCGGAAAAAAAAGAGACCCAGTACTTC CASSKSGGLAEKKETQYF
TRBJ2-7 TRBV7-9 - 13 - TGTGCCAGCAGCTTACGGGGTCGGGCCGAGCAGTACTTC CASSLRGRAEQYF
TRBJ1-1 TRBV25-1 - 14 - TGTGCCAGCAGTGAGGGCGGGGGGAACACTGAAGCTTTCTTT CASSEGGGNTEAFF
TRBJ1-2 TRBV28 TRBD1 16 few TGTGCCAGCAGTTTAAGGACAGGGGGCCTAAACTATGGCTACACCTTC CASSLRTGGLNYGYTF
TRBJ2-7 TRBV3-1/TRBV3-2 TRBD2 12 - TGTGCCAGCAGCCGTCCGGGGGGCGAGCAGTACTTC CASSRPGGEQYF
TRBJ1-4 TRBV19 - 14 - TGTGCCAGTACCCAATACACGGGGGATGAAAAACTGTTTTTT CASTQYTGDEKLFF
TRBJ1-5 TRBV7-8 - 15 - TGTGCCAGCAGCTTGGTCTCGGGGTTCACTCAGCCCCAGCATTTT CASSLVSGFTQPQHF
TRBJ1-2 TRBV27 - 15 - TGTGCCAGCAGCCTGAGCTGGGGGCCGAACTATGGCTACACCTTC CASSLSWGPNYGYTF
TRBJ1-6 TRBV7-6 TRBD1 16 once TGTGCCAGCAGCTTAGGGACAGGGGGCTCGGGTTCACCCCTCCACTTT CASSLGTGGSGSPLHF